A selection of T cell receptor beta chains follows, all from one sample in a study of shared clonotypes between healthy human individuals. Clones were sequenced by immunoSEQ multiplex PCR, and TCRdb holds only the in-frame ones, with some missing. The table lists 1.6 million or so clones, approximately 98.5% of them singletons. Source material: naive CD4+ T cells sorted from blood. The receptors originated from a man younger than 45 in good health. CDR3s include the opening cysteine and the closing phenylalanine or tryptophan. The D gene is left open where the match is weak. The size entry is marked missing in some rows and otherwise reads once, few, many or a size class.

CDR3nt	CDR3aa	v_gene	d_gene	j_gene	abundance
TGTGCCAGTAGTATCTTGCACAGGGTATACGAGCAGTACTTC	CASSILHRVYEQYF	TRBV19	NA	TRBJ2-7	NA
TGTGCCAGTAGTAAGGGCCAAACCGCTAACTATGGCTACACCTTC	CASSKGQTANYGYTF	TRBV19	NA	TRBJ1-2	NA
TGTGCCAGCTCACCAATAGACCGGACAGATACGCAGTATTTT	CASSPIDRTDTQYF	TRBV18	NA	TRBJ2-3	NA
TGTGCCAGTAGTATAGGGACAGAGTACGAGCAGTACTTC	CASSIGTEYEQYF	TRBV19	NA	TRBJ2-7	NA
TGTGCCAGCAGCCCGGGGGTACAGGGTGGTGAGCAGTTCTTC	CASSPGVQGGEQFF	TRBV5-4	NA	TRBJ2-1	NA
TGTGCCATCAGCCCCGACAGGGGCACCTACGAGCAGTACTTC	CAISPDRGTYEQYF	TRBV10-3	TRBD1	TRBJ2-7	NA
TGCGCCAGCAGCCAAGCGCCTAGCGGGAGTAATCAGTACTTC	CASSQAPSGSNQYF	TRBV4-1	TRBD2	TRBJ2-7	NA
TGCGCCAGCAGCCAAGTGGCCCTCGAGCCCCAGCATTTT	CASSQVALEPQHF	TRBV4-1	NA	TRBJ1-5	NA
TGTGCCAGCAGCGCCGACAGCGGAGAGACCCAGTACTTC	CASSADSGETQYF	TRBV5-5	NA	TRBJ2-5	NA
TGTGCCAGCACTTCGGGCAACATCAAACTGTTTTTT	CASTSGNIKLFF	TRBV28	NA	TRBJ1-4	NA
TGCGCCAGCAGCCCCGGGACTACCCAGAGGTCCGGGCAGTTCTTC	CASSPGTTQRSGQFF	TRBV5-1	TRBD2	TRBJ2-1	NA
TGTGCCAGCAGCTTAGGTGACAGGGGAGAAGAGACCCAGTACTTC	CASSLGDRGEETQYF	TRBV11-2	TRBD1	TRBJ2-5	NA
TGTGCCAGCAGTCGGACTAGCGGGAGCCCGAATGAGCAGTTCTTC	CASSRTSGSPNEQFF	TRBV27	TRBD2	TRBJ2-1	NA
TGTGCCAGCAGCGTAGATGAGGGAATTGCGCTGATGAACACTGAAGCTTTCTTT	CASSVDEGIALMNTEAFF	TRBV9	NA	TRBJ1-1	NA
TGCGCCAGCAGCTTGGACCCGGGACCTCAAGAGACCCAGTACTTC	CASSLDPGPQETQYF	TRBV5-1	NA	TRBJ2-5	NA
TGTGCCAGCAGTTCCGACCAGAACACTGAAGCTTTCTTT	CASSSDQNTEAFF	TRBV2	NA	TRBJ1-1	NA
TGCGCCAGCAGCCAAAGGACTAGCGGGTACGAGCAGTACTTC	CASSQRTSGYEQYF	TRBV4-1	TRBD2	TRBJ2-7	NA
TGTGCCAGCAGTGAATCCCTACTACAAGTCTTC	CASSESLLQVF	TRBV6-1	NA	TRBJ1-2	NA
TGTGCCAGCAGTTACTCGAGCGGTGCCAACACAGATACGCAGTATTTT	CASSYSSGANTDTQYF	TRBV6-5	NA	TRBJ2-3	NA
TGCGCCAGCAGCCTGAGCGGGAGGACCCACAATGAGCAGTTCTTC	CASSLSGRTHNEQFF	TRBV5-1	TRBD2	TRBJ2-1	NA
TGCGCCAGCATCCGCGAGGGGGCGGAGGAGACCCAGTACTTC	CASIREGAEETQYF	TRBV5-1	TRBD1	TRBJ2-5	NA
TGTGCCATCAGCCGAATACTTAGCGGGAGGGCCCTCGACGAGCAGTACTTC	CAISRILSGRALDEQYF	TRBV10-3	TRBD2	TRBJ2-7	NA
TGTGCCAGCAGCCCCGGTTCCCTGAACACTGAAGCTTTCTTT	CASSPGSLNTEAFF	TRBV6-5	NA	TRBJ1-1	NA
TGTGCCAGCAGCGGAGTCGGTTCCCACTACGAGCAGTACTTC	CASSGVGSHYEQYF	TRBV7-6	NA	TRBJ2-7	NA
TGTGCCAGCAGTACCGGTGGAGAGACCCAGTACTTC	CASSTGGETQYF	TRBV28	NA	TRBJ2-5	once
TGTGCCAGCAGTTACCTAGCGGGACCCTACAATGAGCAGTTCTTC	CASSYLAGPYNEQFF	TRBV6-5	TRBD2	TRBJ2-1	NA
TGTGCCAGCAGTTTTCAGGGTAGCAATCAGCCCCAGCATTTT	CASSFQGSNQPQHF	TRBV27	NA	TRBJ1-5	NA
TGTGCCAGTAGTATGTTTTCCCGGACTAGCGGGAGCGGGACAGATACGCAGTATTTT	CASSMFSRTSGSGTDTQYF	TRBV19	TRBD2	TRBJ2-3	NA
TGTGCCAGTAGTCCAAGGGGGCGGGAGGGCCCCTACGAGCAGTACTTC	CASSPRGREGPYEQYF	TRBV19	TRBD2	TRBJ2-7	NA
TGTGCCAGCAGCTTAGCCGCGCGGGGGCCGGCTTTCTTT	CASSLAARGPAFF	TRBV11-2	NA	TRBJ1-1	NA
TGCGCCAGCAGCTCGCAGGGCGATGGGTTCTACGAGCAGTACTTC	CASSSQGDGFYEQYF	TRBV5-1	NA	TRBJ2-7	NA
TGTGCCAGCAGCGTAGGAGGAGAGACCCAGTACTTC	CASSVGGETQYF	TRBV9	NA	TRBJ2-5	NA
TGTGCCAGCAGCTACAAAATTCCGGGACAGGGATTTCTTAGCTCCTACAATGAGCAGTTCTTC	CASSYKIPGQGFLSSYNEQFF	TRBV14	TRBD1	TRBJ2-1	NA
TGTGCCAGCAGCTCCATAGACAGGGATCACTACGAGCAGTACTTC	CASSSIDRDHYEQYF	TRBV7-6	TRBD1	TRBJ2-7	NA
TGTGCCAGCAGTCCCAGAGGGATACCGCAAGAGACCCAGTACTTC	CASSPRGIPQETQYF	TRBV28	NA	TRBJ2-5	NA
TGTGCCAGCAGGGCACAGGAAGCTAACTATGGCTACACCTTC	CASRAQEANYGYTF	TRBV5-4	NA	TRBJ1-2	NA
TGTGCCAGCAGCCAACTCCCCGGACAGGGAGGCTACACCTTC	CASSQLPGQGGYTF	TRBV7-2	TRBD1	TRBJ1-2	NA
TGTGCCAGCAGAGCTGACAGAGCCTACGAGCAGTACTTC	CASRADRAYEQYF	TRBV6-1	NA	TRBJ2-7	NA
TGCGCCAGCGGGCCGGGACTAGCGGATTACAATGAGCAGTTCTTC	CASGPGLADYNEQFF	TRBV5-1	TRBD2	TRBJ2-1	NA
TGCGCCAGCAGCTCGACCGGGGACAGACTGAACACTGAAGCTTTCTTT	CASSSTGDRLNTEAFF	TRBV5-1	TRBD1	TRBJ1-1	NA
TGTGCCAGCTCACCACATTCAGAAAGCGAGCAGTACTTC	CASSPHSESEQYF	TRBV18	NA	TRBJ2-7	NA
TGTGCCAGCAGCCAACATTCGGGTGCGAACACCGGGGAGCTGTTTTTT	CASSQHSGANTGELFF	TRBV7-3	NA	TRBJ2-2	NA
TGTGCCAGCAGCCCGAAGGGACCGAGCTCCTACAATGAGCAGTTCTTC	CASSPKGPSSYNEQFF	TRBV4-2	NA	TRBJ2-1	NA
TGTGCCAGCAGTTTGCAGGATGGGGATGAGCAGTTCTTC	CASSLQDGDEQFF	TRBV27	NA	TRBJ2-1	NA
TGTGCCAGCTCACCGAGAGAGACTAGCGGGACCCTGTTTTTT	CASSPRETSGTLFF	TRBV18	TRBD2	TRBJ2-2	NA
TGTGCCAGCAGCTGGAGGACTAGCGGGACCTCCTACAATGAGCAGTTCTTC	CASSWRTSGTSYNEQFF	TRBV5-6	TRBD2	TRBJ2-1	NA
TGTGCCAGCAGCTTGGCGAGGGGGGACTATGGCTACACCTTC	CASSLARGDYGYTF	TRBV5-5	NA	TRBJ1-2	NA